The sequence of this T cell receptor beta chain was determined in a study of radiotherapy plus CTLA-4 blockade in lung cancer. This clone was seen only a few times. Only in-frame clones appear in the TCRdb table, and some are missing; sequencing was by immunoSEQ multiplex PCR. Of about 85,000 clones in the sample, around 86% were seen once. Trimming removed 2 bases from V and 10 bases from J, with 17 bases in between. CDR1 and CDR2 (germline): SGHTA, FQGNSA. The CDR3 runs 14 residues. The clonotype originates from a human donor with non-small cell lung cancer who had a partial response to radiotherapy plus ipilimumab. The chain recombines TRBV7-2 with TRBJ1-1; no firm D call. Sequences were derived from peripheral blood, sampled from a patient treated with radiotherapy plus ipilimumab. In DNA form, the CDR3 reads TGTGCCAGCAGCTTAAATCCCAGACCGAGCGTAGCTTTCTTT. Residues: CASSLNPRPSVAFF.